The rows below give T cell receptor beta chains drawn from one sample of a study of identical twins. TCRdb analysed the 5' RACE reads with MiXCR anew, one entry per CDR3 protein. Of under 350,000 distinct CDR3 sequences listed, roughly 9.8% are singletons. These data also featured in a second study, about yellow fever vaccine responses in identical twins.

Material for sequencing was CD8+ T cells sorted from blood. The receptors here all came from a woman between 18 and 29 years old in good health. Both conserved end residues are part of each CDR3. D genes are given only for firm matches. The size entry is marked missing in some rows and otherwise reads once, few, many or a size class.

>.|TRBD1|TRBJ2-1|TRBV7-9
CASSSMGDRDYNEQFF
TGTGCCAGCAGCTCAATGGGGGACAGGGATTACAATGAGCAGTTCTTC
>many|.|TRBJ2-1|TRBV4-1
CASSQEVLVSYNEQFF
TGCGCCAGCAGCCAAGAGGTACTAGTGTCCTACAATGAGCAGTTCTTC
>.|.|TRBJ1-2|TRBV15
CATSGKDRHYGYTF
TGTGCCACCAGCGGAAAAGACAGACACTATGGCTACACCTTC
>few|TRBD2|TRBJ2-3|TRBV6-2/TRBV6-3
CASSYSTGGKLAGETVGTDTQYF
TGTGCCAGCAGTTACTCCACAGGGGGCAAACTAGCGGGAGAGACGGTCGGCACAGATACGCAGTATTTT
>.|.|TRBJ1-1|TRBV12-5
CASGLIPPMAEAFF
TGTGCTAGTGGTTTGATACCCCCGATGGCTGAAGCTTTCTTT
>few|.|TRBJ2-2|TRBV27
CASSFLDRAPGFGELFF
TGTGCCAGCAGTTTCCTCGACCGGGCCCCAGGGTTCGGGGAGCTGTTTTTT
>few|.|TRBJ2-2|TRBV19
CASSIGDMHTGELFF
TGTGCCAGTAGTATAGGGGACATGCACACCGGGGAGCTGTTTTTT
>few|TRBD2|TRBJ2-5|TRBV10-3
CAISDRVAGDQETQYF
TGTGCCATCAGTGATCGGGTAGCGGGAGACCAAGAGACCCAGTACTTC
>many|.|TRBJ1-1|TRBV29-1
CSVGGGITEAFF
TGCAGCGTTGGTGGGGGGATTACTGAAGCTTTCTTT
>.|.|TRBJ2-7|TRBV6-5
CASSYSDDYEQYF
TGTGCCAGCAGTTACTCGGATGACTACGAGCAGTACTTC
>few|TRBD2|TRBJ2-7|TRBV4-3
CASSQASGTYEQYF
TGCGCCAGCAGCCAGGCTAGCGGTACCTACGAGCAGTACTTC
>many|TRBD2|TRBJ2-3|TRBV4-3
CASSSGRTDTQYF
TGCGCCAGCAGTAGCGGGAGAACAGATACGCAGTATTTT
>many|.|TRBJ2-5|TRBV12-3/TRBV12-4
CASSYPTQGQETQYF
TGTGCCAGCAGTTATCCGACTCAGGGGCAAGAGACCCAGTACTTC
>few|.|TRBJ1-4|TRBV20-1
CSARDSRLESWEKLFF
TGCAGTGCTAGAGATTCTAGACTGGAATCCTGGGAAAAACTGTTTTTT
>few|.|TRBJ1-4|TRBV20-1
CSARPYSGVNEKLFF
TGCAGTGCTAGACCCTATTCGGGCGTTAATGAAAAACTGTTTTTT
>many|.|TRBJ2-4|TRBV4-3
CASSQVAQLAKNIQYF
TGCGCCAGCAGCCAAGTTGCACAACTAGCCAAAAACATTCAGTACTTC
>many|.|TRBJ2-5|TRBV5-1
CASSLVTGETQYF
TGCGCCAGCAGCTTGGTCACAGGAGAGACCCAGTACTTC
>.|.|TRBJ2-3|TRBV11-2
CASSLNILAPPADTQYF
TGTGCCAGCAGCTTAAATATCCTCGCACCGCCTGCAGATACGCAGTATTTT
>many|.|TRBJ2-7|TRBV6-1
CASQTGLSYEQYF
TGTGCCAGCCAGACAGGTCTCTCCTACGAGCAGTACTTC
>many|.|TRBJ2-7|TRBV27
CASSLTGGPEQYF
TGTGCCAGCAGTTTAACCGGGGGACCCGAGCAGTACTTC
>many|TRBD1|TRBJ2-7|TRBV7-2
CASSSGQVEQYF
TGTGCCAGCAGCTCGGGACAGGTCGAGCAGTACTTC
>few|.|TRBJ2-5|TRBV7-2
CASSLPGGRRGEETQYF
TGTGCCAGCAGCCTACCCGGGGGGCGTAGGGGGGAAGAGACCCAGTACTTC
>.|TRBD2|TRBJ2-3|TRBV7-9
CASSPDPGLTSTDTQYF
TGTGCCAGCAGCCCAGATCCGGGACTAACTAGCACAGATACGCAGTATTTT
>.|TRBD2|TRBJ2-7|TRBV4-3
CASSQALPAGPYYEQYF
TGCGCCAGCAGCCAAGCCCTCCCAGCGGGACCCTACTACGAGCAGTACTTC
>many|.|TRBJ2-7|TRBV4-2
CASSPTPTRAIYEQYF
TGTGCCAGCAGCCCGACCCCCACCAGGGCCATCTACGAGCAGTACTTC
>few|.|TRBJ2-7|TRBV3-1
CASSQRNGGRGEQYF
TGTGCCAGCAGCCAGAGAAATGGGGGGCGCGGCGAGCAGTACTTC
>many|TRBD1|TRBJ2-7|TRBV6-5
CASSYAGTGAYEQYF
TGTGCCAGCAGTTACGCCGGGACAGGGGCTTACGAGCAGTACTTC
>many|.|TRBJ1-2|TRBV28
CASSFLDVTYGYAF
TGTGCCAGCAGTTTCTTGGACGTAACTTATGGCTACGCCTTC
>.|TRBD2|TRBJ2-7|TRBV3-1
CASSQDWSSGGVYEQYF
TGTGCCAGCAGCCAAGATTGGAGTAGCGGGGGCGTCTACGAGCAGTACTTC
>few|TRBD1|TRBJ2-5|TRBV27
CASSATGGEQTQYF
TGTGCCAGCAGTGCTACAGGGGGCGAACAGACCCAGTACTTC